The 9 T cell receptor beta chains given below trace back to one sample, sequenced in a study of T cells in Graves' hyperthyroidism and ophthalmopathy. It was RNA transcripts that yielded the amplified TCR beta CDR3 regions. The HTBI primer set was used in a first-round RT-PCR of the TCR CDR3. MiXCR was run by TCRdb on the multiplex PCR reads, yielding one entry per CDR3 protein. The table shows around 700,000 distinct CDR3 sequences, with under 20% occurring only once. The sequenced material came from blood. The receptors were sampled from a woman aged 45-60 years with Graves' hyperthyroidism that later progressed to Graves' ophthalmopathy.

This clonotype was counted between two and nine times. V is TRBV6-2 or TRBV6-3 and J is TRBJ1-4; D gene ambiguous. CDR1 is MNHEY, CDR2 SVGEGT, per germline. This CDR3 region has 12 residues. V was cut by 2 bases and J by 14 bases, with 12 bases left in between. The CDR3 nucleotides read TGTGCCAGCAGTTACCCCCGAGCCAGTCTGTTTTTT. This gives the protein CASSYPRASLFF.

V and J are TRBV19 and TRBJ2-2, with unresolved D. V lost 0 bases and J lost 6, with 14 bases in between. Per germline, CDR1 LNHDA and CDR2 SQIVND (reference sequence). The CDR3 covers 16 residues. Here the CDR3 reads CASSIDGRVASGELFF. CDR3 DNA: TGTGCCAGTAGTATAGATGGACGGGTGGCGTCCGGGGAGCTGTTTTTT. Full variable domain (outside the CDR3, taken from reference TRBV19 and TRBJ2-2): DGGITQSPKYLFRKEGQNVTLSCEQNLNHDAMYWYRQDPGQGLRLIYYSQIVNDFQKGDIAEGYSVSREKKESFPLTVTSAQKNPTAFYLCASSIDGRVASGELFFGEGSRLTVL.

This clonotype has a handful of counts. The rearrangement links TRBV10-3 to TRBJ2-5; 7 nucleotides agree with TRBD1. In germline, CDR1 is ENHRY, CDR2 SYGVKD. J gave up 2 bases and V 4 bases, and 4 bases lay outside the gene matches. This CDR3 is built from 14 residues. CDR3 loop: CAISVAGGQETQYF. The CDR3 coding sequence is TGTGCCATCAGTGTGGCAGGGGGTCAAGAGACCCAGTACTTC.

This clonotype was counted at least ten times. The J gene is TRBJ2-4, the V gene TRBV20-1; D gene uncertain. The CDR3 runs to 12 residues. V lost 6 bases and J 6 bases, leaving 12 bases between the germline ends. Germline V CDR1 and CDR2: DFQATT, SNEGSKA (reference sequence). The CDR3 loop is CSAGLDVNIQYF. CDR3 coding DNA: TGCAGTGCGGGCTTAGATGTAAACATTCAGTACTTC.

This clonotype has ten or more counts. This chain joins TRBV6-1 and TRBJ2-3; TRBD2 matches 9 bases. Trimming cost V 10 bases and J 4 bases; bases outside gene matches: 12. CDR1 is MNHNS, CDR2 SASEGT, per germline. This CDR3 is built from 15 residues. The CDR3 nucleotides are TGTGCCACCGAGAAAACTAGCGGGCGTTCAGATACGCAGTATTTT. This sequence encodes CATEKTSGRSDTQYF.

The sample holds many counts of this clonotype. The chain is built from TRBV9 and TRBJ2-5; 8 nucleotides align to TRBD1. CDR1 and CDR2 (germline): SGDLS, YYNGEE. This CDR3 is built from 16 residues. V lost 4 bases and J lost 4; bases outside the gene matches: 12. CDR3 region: CASSPRQGIVRETQYF. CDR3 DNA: TGTGCCAGCAGCCCACGACAGGGGATAGTGCGAGAGACCCAGTACTTC.

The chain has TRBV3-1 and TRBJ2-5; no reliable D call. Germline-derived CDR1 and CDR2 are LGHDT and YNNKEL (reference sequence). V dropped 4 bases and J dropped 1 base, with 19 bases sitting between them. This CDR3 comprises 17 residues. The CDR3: CASSPPAGHEAQETQYF. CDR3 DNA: TGTGCCAGCAGCCCCCCCGCCGGGCATGAGGCCCAAGAGACCCAGTACTTC.

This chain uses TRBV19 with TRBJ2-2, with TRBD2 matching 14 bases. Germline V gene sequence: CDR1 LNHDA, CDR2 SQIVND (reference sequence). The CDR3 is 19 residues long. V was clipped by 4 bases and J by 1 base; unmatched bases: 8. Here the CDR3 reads CASSTQRTSGGLNTGELFF. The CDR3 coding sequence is TGTGCCAGTAGTACGCAGCGGACTAGCGGGGGGCTGAACACCGGGGAGCTGTTTTTT.

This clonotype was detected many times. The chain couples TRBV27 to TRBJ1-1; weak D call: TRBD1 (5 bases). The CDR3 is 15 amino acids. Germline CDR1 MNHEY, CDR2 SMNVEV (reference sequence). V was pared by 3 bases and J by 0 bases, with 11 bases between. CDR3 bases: TGTGCCAGCAGTTTTCGGACAACTATGAACACTGAAGCTTTCTTT. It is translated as CASSFRTTMNTEAFF.